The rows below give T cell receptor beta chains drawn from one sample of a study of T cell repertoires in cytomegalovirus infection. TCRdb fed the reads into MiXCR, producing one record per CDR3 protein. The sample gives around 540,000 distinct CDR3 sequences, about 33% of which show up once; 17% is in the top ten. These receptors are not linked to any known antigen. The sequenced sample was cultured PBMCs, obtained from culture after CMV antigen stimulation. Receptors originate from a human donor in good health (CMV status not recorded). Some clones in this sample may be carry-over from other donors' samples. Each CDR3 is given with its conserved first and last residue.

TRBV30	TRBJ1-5	CAWSPTGDQPQHF
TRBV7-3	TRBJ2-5	CASSSSGTGLETQYF
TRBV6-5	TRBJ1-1	CASSLRTGGNTEAFF
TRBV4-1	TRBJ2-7	CASSQDGTSDDEQYF
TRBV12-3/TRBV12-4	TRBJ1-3	CASSLGGPGNTIYF
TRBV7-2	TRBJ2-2	CVEELAGTGELFF
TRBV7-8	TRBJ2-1	CASSPRAGLAFEQFF
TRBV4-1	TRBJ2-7	CASSQGQGKLYEQYF
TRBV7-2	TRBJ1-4	CASSQRTGGDEKLFF
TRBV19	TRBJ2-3	CASSFLTDTQYF
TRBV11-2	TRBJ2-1	CASSLAPIFRNFNNEQFF
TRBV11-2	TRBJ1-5	CASSLGQGHQPQHF
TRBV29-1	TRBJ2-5	CSVEVGLTQYF
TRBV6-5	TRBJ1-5	CASRKTQGGGQPQHF
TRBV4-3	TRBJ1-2	CASSQEVGREDYGYTF
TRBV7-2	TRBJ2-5	CASSSGQGRGETQYF
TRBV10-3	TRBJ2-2	CAISPGLPSLGELFF
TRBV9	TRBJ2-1	CASSAGTQSYNEQFF
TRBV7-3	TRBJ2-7	CASSLNPSGSYEQYF
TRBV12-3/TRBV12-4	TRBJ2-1	CASSYAILAYSYNEQFF
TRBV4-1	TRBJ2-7	CASSHRQATYEQYF
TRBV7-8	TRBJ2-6	CASRSDRHSGANVLTF
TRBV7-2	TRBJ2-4	CASVQGGGKNIQYF
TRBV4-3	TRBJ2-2	CASSQLGLANTGELFF